One sample yielded the 16 T cell receptor beta chains listed below, sequenced in a study of T cell repertoires in cytomegalovirus infection. TCRdb itself ran the reads through MiXCR, one entry per CDR3 protein. Counted here are some 800,000 distinct CDR3 sequences, under 35% occurring once; the ten biggest clones make up about an eighth. These receptors' targets are unknown. The sample was cultured CD8+ T cells from PBMCs, taken from culture after CMV antigen stimulation. The source of these receptors is a human donor in good health (CMV status not recorded). Some clones in this sample may be carry-over from other donors' samples.

This clonotype was recorded a few times. An end of the junction does not agree with germline; a read error may underlie this. The genes are TRBV29-1 and TRBJ2-1, with 8 bases that match TRBD2. CDR3 length equals 16 residues. The germline V gene has CDR1 SQVTM and CDR2 ANQGSEA. The CDR3 is CSVEGGERGFYNEQFF. DNA of the CDR3: TGCAGCGTGGAGGGGGGGGAGCGGGGGTTCTACAATGAGCAGTTCTTT.

This clonotype was observed a few times. The chain links TRBV29-1 to TRBJ2-7; 8 bases align to TRBD2. V trimming: 0 bases; J trimming: 3 bases; junction bases outside the gene matches: 7. The CDR3 contains 15 residues. Germline CDR1 reads SQVTM; CDR2 reads ANQGSEA. Here the CDR3 DNA reads TGCAGCGTTGAAGATCCGGGGGGGCGCGGCTACGAGCAGTACTTC. This sequence encodes CSVEDPGGRGYEQYF.

This clonotype showed up just a few times. The chain couples TRBV7-3 to TRBJ2-3; a weak D match, TRBD2 (7 bases). The germline V gene encodes CDR1 SGHTA and CDR2 FQGTGA. The CDR3 is 14 residues long. V lost 3 bases and J lost 5, with 12 bases in between. In nucleotides, the CDR3 is TGTGCCAGCAGCTTGGACAGCGGGGAAGATACGCAGTATTTT. This gives the protein CASSLDSGEDTQYF. Full variable domain (remainder filled in from reference TRBV7-3 and TRBJ2-3): GAGVSQTPSNKVTEKGKYVELRCDPISGHTALYWYRQSLGQGPEFLIYFQGTGAADDSGLPNDRFFAVRPEGSVSTLKIQRTERGDSAVYLCASSLDSGEDTQYFGPGTRLTVL.

The V call is TRBV7-3, the J call TRBJ2-2; D remains unclear. The V gene's germline CDR1 is SGHTA and CDR2 FQGTGA. Between the trimmed V and J ends, which lost 2 bases and 0 bases, there was a span of 10 bases. This CDR3 contains 16 residues. The CDR3 DNA is TGTGCCAGCAGCTTACTTCGACAAACGAACACCGGGGAGCTGTTTTTT. Translating it yields CASSLLRQTNTGELFF.

J is TRBJ2-1 and V is TRBV5-4, with D hard to call. Germline V gene data show CDR1 as SGHNT and CDR2 as YYREEE (reference sequence). Trimming took off 2 bases at V and 7 bases at J, with 10 bases between the two ends. This CDR3 is 13 amino acids long. CDR3: CASSLDNSNEQFF. The DNA of the CDR3 is TGTGCCAGCAGCTTAGACAATTCAAATGAGCAGTTCTTC.

The sample holds a few counts of this clonotype. This sequence joins TRBV19 and TRBJ2-5; D is perhaps TRBD1 or TRBD2 (6 bases each). The V gene's germline CDR1 is LNHDA and CDR2 SQIVND (reference sequence). The CDR3 extends over 15 amino acids. Trimming shortened V by 7 bases and J by 5 bases, and 20 bases separated the two germline ends. CDR3 bases: TGTGCCAGTAAGTGGGGAGGCGGACAGCGGGAGACCCAGTACTTC. Protein sequence: CASKWGGGQRETQYF.

A few counts support this clonotype. The chain recombines TRBV6-5 with TRBJ1-6; D remains ambiguous. Between the trimmed V and J ends, which lost 2 bases and 6 bases, there was a span of 11 bases. The CDR3 runs 15 residues. The V gene's germline CDR1 is MNHEY and CDR2 SVGAGI. The CDR3 region has the DNA TGTGCCAGCAGTTACCGGGTAGAAATTAATTCACCCCTCCACTTT. Amino acid sequence: CASSYRVEINSPLHF.

This clonotype was recorded a few times. This chain joins TRBV28 and TRBJ2-7; D gene ambiguous. Germline-derived CDR1 and CDR2 are MDHEN and SYDVKM. V lost 4 bases and J lost 4, with 8 bases in between. The length of the CDR3 is 12 residues. The CDR3 nucleotides read TGTGCCAGCAGTTCCCCTGGGTACGAGCAGTACGTC. It encodes CASSSPGYEQYV.

This clonotype was detected a few times. A clone one base away is much larger, so this may be a read error. The V gene is TRBV12-3 or TRBV12-4, the J gene TRBJ1-5; the match to TRBD1 covers 8 bases. CDR3 length: 13 amino acids. Germline trimming cut 6 bases from V and 7 bases from J; bases unmatched to any gene: 5. The CDR3 region is CASSIDRGQPQHF. DNA of the CDR3: TGTGCCAGCAGCATAGACAGGGGCCAGCCCCAGCATTTT.

This clonotype was detected many times. The chain links TRBV7-6 to TRBJ2-1; 8 bases map to TRBD1. Germline V CDR1 and CDR2: SGHVS, FNYEAQ. The CDR3 length is 17 residues. The V gene end was trimmed by 3 bases and the J gene end by 0 bases; junction bases not matched to a gene: 7. The CDR3 is CASSFRDRMSSYNEQFF. CDR3 DNA sequence: TGTGCCAGCAGCTTCCGGGACAGGATGAGCTCCTACAATGAGCAGTTCTTC.

In its sample, this clonotype was seen many times. The chain carries TRBV7-9 and TRBJ2-1; D remains ambiguous. CDR1 and CDR2 from the germline V gene are SEHNR and FQNEAQ (reference sequence). With 4 bases removed from V and 5 bases from J, the gap between germline ends came to 6 bases. The CDR3 is made up of 12 amino acids. The CDR3 DNA is TGTGCCAGCAGCTCTTTCGACAATGAGCAGTTCTTC. Residues: CASSSFDNEQFF.

The V gene is TRBV11-2, the J gene TRBJ1-3; 7 bases map to TRBD1. J was trimmed by 0 bases and V by 5 bases; bases with no gene match: 13. The CDR3 totals 18 residues. Germline values: CDR1 SGHAT, CDR2 FQNNGV. Here the CDR3 DNA reads TGTGCCAGCAGCGTTTGGATGTGGGGACAGCACTCTGGAAACACCATATATTTT. This encodes CASSVWMWGQHSGNTIYF. Combining the CDR3 with reference TRBV11-2 and TRBJ1-3 gives the whole variable domain EAGVAQSPRYKIIEKRQSVAFWCNPISGHATLYWYQQILGQGPKLLIQFQNNGVVDDSQLPKDRFSAERLKGVDSTLKIQPAKLEDSAVYLCASSVWMWGQHSGNTIYFGEGSWLTVV.

This clonotype was seen only a few times. CDR3 loop: CASSPSELGYEQYV. The DNA of the CDR3 is TGTGCCAGCAGTCCCTCGGAGCTGGGTTACGAGCAGTACGTC. This sequence joins TRBV6-5 and TRBJ2-7; no clear D gene. The CDR3 runs to 14 residues. The ends were cut back, 5 bases at V and 4 bases at J, with 15 bases in the middle. The germline V gene encodes CDR1 MNHEY and CDR2 SVGAGI.

Only one count was recorded for this clonotype. CDR3 in DNA: TGTGCCAGCAGCCCTCGTCGGGGGCCTGGGGCCAACGTCCTGACTTTC. Translated, it gives CASSPRRGPGANVLTF. The chain couples TRBV14 to TRBJ2-6, with D perhaps given as TRBD1 or TRBD2 (6 bases each). This CDR3 has 16 amino acids. The V end lost 4 bases, the J end lost 2 bases, and 12 bases lay between the germline ends. Germline CDR1 SGHDN, CDR2 FVKESK.

V usage is TRBV5-5 and J usage is TRBJ2-5; D gene uncertain. The CDR3 has 18 residues. Per the germline V gene, CDR1 is SGHKS and CDR2 is YYEKEE (reference sequence). The V and J ends lost 4 bases and 1 base respectively, with 23 bases between them. The CDR3 DNA reads as TGTGCCAGCAGCCAGAGAGGCCTCCCGGATGTGCTCCAAGAGACCCAGTACTTC. This sequence encodes CASSQRGLPDVLQETQYF.

This clonotype has only a few counts. This sequence joins TRBV7-3 and TRBJ2-2; no definite D call. V lost 9 bases and J 0 bases, leaving 11 bases between the germline ends. The CDR3 consists of 14 residues. The germline V gene has CDR1 SGHTA and CDR2 FQGTGA. The CDR3 DNA is TGTGCCAGTTCTACTACCCCGAACACCGGGGAGCTGTTTTTT. Translation: CASSTTPNTGELFF.